The next 2 T cell receptor beta chains were all read from a single sample in a study of blood T cell repertoires in COVID-19. Produced via immunoSEQ multiplex PCR; TCRdb's table is partial and in-frame only. The sample shows roughly 200,000 clones, 86% of them seen only once. What was sequenced was peripheral blood. The origin of the receptors is a woman aged 30 to 39 with active or convalescent COVID-19.

This clone has just one count. This sequence joins TRBV19 and TRBJ2-4, with D maybe TRBD2 (6 bases). V lost 3 bases and J 6 bases, leaving 21 bases between the germline ends. This CDR3 has 17 amino acids. CDR1 and CDR2 (germline): LNHDA, SQIVND (reference sequence). The CDR3 loop reads CASSISQLGLALNIQYF. The CDR3 nucleotides are TGTGCCAGTAGTATCTCTCAGTTGGGGCTAGCGTTAAACATTCAGTACTTC.

Only one count was recorded for this clone. The CDR3 region is CASSPGQSSYEQYF. In DNA form, the CDR3 reads TGCGCCAGCAGCCCGGGACAGAGCTCCTACGAGCAGTACTTC. The J gene is TRBJ2-7, the V gene TRBV5-1; 7 nucleotides align to TRBD1. Germline V gene sequence: CDR1 SGHRS, CDR2 YFSETQ. V lost 4 bases to trimming and J lost 0 bases; unmatched junction nucleotides: 4. The CDR3 covers 14 residues.